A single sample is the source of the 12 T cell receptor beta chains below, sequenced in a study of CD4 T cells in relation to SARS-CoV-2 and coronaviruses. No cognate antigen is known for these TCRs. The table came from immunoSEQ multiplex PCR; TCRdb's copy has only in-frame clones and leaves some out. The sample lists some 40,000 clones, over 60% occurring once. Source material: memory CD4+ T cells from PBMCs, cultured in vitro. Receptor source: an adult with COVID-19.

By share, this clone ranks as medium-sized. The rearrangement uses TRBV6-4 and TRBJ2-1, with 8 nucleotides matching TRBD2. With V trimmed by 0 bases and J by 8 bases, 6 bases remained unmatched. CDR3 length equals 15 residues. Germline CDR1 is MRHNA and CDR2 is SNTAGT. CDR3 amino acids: CASSDSAGGMDEQFF. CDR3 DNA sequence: TGTGCCAGCAGTGACTCGGCGGGAGGTATGGATGAGCAGTTCTTC.

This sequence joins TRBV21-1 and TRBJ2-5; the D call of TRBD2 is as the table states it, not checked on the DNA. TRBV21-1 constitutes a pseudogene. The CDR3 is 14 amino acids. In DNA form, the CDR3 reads TGTGCCAGCAGCAAACTTGAGTACCAAGAGACCCAGTACTTC. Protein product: CASSKLEYQETQYF.

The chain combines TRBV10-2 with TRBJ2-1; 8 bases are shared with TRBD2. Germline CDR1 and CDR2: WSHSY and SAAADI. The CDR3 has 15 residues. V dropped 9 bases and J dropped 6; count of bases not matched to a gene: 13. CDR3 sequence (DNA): TGCGCCAGGGCAAATACTAGCGGCAACCCCAATGAGCAGTTCTTC. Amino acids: CARANTSGNPNEQFF.

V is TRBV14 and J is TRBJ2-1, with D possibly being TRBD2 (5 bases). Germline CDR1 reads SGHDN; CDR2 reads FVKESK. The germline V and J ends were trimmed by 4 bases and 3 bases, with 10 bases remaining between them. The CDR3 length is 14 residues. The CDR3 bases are TGTGCCAGCAGCCGAATCCGGGACTACAATGAGCAGTTCTTC. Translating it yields CASSRIRDYNEQFF. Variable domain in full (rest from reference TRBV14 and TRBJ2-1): EAGVTQFPSHSVIEKGQTVTLRCDPISGHDNLYWYRRVMGKEIKFLLHFVKESKQDESGMPNNRFLAERTGGTYSTLKVQPAELEDSGVYFCASSRIRDYNEQFFGPGTRLTVL.

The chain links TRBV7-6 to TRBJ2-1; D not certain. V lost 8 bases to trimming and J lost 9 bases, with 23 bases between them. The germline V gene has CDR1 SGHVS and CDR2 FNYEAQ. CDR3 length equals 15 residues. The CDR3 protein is CASLNKKGIGSEQFF. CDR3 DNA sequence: TGTGCCAGCCTGAACAAAAAGGGCATCGGTAGTGAGCAGTTCTTC.

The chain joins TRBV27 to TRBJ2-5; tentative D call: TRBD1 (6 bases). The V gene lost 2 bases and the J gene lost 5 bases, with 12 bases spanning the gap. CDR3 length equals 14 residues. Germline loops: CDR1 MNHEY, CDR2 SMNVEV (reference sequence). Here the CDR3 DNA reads TGTGCCAGCAGTTTAATTGGGGGCAGGGAGACCCAGTACTTC. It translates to CASSLIGGRETQYF.

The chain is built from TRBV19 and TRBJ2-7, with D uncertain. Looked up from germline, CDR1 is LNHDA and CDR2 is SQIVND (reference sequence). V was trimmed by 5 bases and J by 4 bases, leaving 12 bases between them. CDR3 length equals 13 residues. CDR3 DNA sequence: TGTGCCAGTAGTTCCACCTCTTTTTACGAGCAGTACTTC. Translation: CASSSTSFYEQYF.

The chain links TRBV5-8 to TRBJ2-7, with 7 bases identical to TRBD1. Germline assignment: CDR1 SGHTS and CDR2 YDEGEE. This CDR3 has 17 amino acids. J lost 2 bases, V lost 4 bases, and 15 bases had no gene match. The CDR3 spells CASSPRPYPGQPYEQYF. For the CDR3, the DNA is TGTGCCAGCAGCCCTCGCCCCTATCCGGGACAGCCCTACGAGCAGTACTTC.

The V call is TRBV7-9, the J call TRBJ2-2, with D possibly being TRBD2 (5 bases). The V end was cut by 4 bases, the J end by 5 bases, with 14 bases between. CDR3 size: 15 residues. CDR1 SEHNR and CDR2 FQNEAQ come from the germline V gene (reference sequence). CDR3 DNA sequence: TGTGCCAGCAGCTCTAGCCTCTTCCGGACCGGGGAGCTGTTTTTT. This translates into CASSSSLFRTGELFF.

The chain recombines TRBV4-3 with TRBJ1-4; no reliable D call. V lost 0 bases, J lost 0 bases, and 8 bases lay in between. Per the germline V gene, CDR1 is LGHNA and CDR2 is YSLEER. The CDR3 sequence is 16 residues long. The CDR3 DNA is TGCGCCAGCAGCCAAGAATCGGATCCAACTAATGAAAAACTGTTTTTT. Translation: CASSQESDPTNEKLFF.

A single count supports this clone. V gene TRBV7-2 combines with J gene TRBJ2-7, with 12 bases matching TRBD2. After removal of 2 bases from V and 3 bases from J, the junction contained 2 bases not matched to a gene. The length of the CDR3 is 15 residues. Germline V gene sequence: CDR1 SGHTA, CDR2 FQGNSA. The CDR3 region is CASSLLTSGSYEQYF. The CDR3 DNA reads TGTGCCAGCAGCTTACTGACTAGCGGGAGCTACGAGCAGTACTTC.

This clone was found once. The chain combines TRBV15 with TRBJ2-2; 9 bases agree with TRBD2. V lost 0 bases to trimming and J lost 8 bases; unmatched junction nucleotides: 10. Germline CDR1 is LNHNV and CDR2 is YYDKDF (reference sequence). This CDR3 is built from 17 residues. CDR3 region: CATSRDSLAGRGGELFF. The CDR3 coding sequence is TGTGCCACCAGCAGAGATAGTCTAGCGGGACGAGGTGGGGAGCTGTTTTTT.